This T cell receptor (beta chain) was identified in a study of identical twins. This CDR3 is built from 15 residues. Germline-derived CDR1 and CDR2 are DFQATT and SNEGSKA (reference sequence). Trimming pared 6 bases from V and 6 bases from J, leaving 20 bases between. TCRdb used MiXCR to reprocess the 5' RACE reads, holding one entry per CDR3 protein. The sample has about 690,000 distinct CDR3 sequences, less than 25% seen once; the top ten hold around 4.5%. These data also featured in a second study, about T cells expressing NK-cell markers.

Material: PBMCs. This sequence joins TRBV20-1 and TRBJ2-2; the D gene is possibly TRBD1 (6 bases). The source is a woman aged 18-29 years in good health. This chain's CDR3 is CSARGGQVSAGELFF. Here the CDR3 DNA reads TGCAGTGCCCGTGGGGGACAAGTTTCTGCCGGGGAGCTGTTTTTT.